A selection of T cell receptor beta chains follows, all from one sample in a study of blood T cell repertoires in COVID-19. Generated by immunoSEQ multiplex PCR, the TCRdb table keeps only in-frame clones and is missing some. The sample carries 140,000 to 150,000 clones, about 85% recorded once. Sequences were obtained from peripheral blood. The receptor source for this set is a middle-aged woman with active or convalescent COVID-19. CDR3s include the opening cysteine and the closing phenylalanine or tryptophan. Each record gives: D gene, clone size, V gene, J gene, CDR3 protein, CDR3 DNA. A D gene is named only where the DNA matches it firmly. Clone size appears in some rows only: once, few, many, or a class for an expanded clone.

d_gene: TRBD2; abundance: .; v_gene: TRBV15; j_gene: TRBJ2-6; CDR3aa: CATSEPGGSGANVLTF; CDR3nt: TGTGCCACCAGCGAACCGGGGGGTTCTGGGGCCAACGTCCTGACTTTC
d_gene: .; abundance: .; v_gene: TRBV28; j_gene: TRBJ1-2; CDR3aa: CASRSGFGQLRNYGYTF; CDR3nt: TGTGCCAGCAGATCTGGGTTTGGACAGCTCCGAAACTATGGCTACACCTTC
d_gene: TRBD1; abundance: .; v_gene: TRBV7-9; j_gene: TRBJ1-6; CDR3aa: CASSREWDRHNSPLHF; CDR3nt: TGTGCCAGCAGCCGCGAATGGGACAGGCATAATTCACCCCTCCACTTT
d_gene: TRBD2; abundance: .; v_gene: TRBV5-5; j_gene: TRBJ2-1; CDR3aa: CASSLSGRSYNEQFF; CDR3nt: TGTGCCAGCAGCTTAAGCGGGAGATCCTACAATGAGCAGTTCTTC
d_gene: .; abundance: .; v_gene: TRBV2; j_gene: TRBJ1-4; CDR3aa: CASSGSWEKLFF; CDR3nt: TGTGCCAGCAGTGGGAGTTGGGAAAAACTGTTTTTT
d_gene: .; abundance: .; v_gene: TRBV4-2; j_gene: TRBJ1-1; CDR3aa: CASSQEWPPEAFF; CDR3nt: TGTGCCAGCAGCCAAGAGTGGCCCCCCGAAGCTTTCTTT
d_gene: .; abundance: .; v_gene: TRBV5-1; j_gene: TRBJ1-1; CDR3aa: CASSWGTPNTEAFF; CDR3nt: TGCGCCAGCAGCTGGGGGACACCGAACACTGAAGCTTTCTTT
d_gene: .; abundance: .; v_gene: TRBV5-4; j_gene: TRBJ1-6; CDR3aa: CASSFSGGVNSPLHF; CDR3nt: TGTGCCAGCAGCTTTTCCGGCGGAGTAAATTCACCCCTCCACTTT
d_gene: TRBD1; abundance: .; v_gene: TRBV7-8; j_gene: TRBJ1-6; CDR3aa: CASSSDRGVRSYNSPLHF; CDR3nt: TGTGCCAGCAGCTCGGACAGGGGTGTGCGGTCCTATAATTCACCCCTCCACTTT
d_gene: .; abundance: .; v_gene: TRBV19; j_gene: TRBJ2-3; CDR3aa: CATRGSSGTDTQYF; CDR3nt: TGTGCCACTAGGGGCAGCTCGGGCACAGATACGCAGTATTTT
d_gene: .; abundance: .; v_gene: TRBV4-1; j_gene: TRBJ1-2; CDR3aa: CASSQDAVYYGYTF; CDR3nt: TGCGCCAGCAGCCAAGATGCGGTTTACTATGGCTACACCTTC
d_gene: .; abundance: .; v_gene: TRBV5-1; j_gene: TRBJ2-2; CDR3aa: CASSLRGRVNTGELFF; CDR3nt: TGCGCCAGCAGCTTGAGGGGCAGGGTGAACACCGGGGAGCTGTTTTTT
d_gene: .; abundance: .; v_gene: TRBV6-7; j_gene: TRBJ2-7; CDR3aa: CASSYPRVFPYEQYF; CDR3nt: TGTGCCAGCAGTTACCCCAGGGTCTTCCCCTACGAGCAGTACTTC
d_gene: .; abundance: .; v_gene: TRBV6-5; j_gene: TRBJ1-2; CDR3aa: CASTPTGYGYTF; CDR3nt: TGTGCCAGCACGCCGACAGGCTATGGCTACACCTTC
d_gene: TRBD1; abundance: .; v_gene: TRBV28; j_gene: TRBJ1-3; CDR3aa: CASSLRTGRSGNTIYF; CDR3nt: TGTGCCAGCAGTTTGAGGACAGGGAGGAGTGGAAACACCATATATTTT
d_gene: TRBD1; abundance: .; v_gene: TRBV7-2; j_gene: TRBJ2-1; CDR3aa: CASSWGQGAVNEQFF; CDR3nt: TGTGCCAGCAGCTGGGGGCAGGGGGCGGTAAATGAGCAGTTCTTC
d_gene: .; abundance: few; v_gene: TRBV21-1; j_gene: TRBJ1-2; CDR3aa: CASSRPGGVKVCYTF; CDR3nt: TGTGCCAGCAGCAGGCCCGGGGGAGTGAAAGTTTGCTACACCTTC
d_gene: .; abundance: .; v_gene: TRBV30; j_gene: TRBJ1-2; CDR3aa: CAWTQTGDYYGYTF; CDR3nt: TGTGCCTGGACCCAAACGGGGGACTACTATGGCTACACCTTC
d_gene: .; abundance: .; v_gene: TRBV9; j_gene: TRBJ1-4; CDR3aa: CASQGRDNEKLFF; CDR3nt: TGTGCCAGCCAGGGGAGGGATAATGAAAAACTGTTTTTT
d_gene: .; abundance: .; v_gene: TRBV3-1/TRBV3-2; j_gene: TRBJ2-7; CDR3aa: CASSQDHSAGRGQYF; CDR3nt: TGTGCCAGCAGCCAAGACCACTCCGCTGGGCGGGGGCAGTACTTC
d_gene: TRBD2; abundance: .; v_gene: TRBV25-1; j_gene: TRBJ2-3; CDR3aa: CASSSGGSGGSTDTQYF; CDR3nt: TGTGCCAGCTCATCTGGGGGTAGCGGGGGGAGCACAGATACGCAGTATTTT
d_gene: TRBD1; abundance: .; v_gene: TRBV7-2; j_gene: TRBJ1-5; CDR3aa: CASSLALNDRGPSNQPQHF; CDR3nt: TGTGCCAGCAGCTTAGCCCTTAACGACAGGGGTCCAAGCAATCAGCCCCAGCATTTT
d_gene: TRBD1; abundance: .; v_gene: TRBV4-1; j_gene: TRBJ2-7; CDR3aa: CASSQSDRARLYEQYF; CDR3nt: TGCGCCAGCAGCCAGTCCGACAGGGCTAGGCTCTACGAGCAGTACTTC
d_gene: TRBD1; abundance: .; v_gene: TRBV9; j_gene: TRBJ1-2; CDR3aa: CASSATGGINYGYTF; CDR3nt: TGTGCCAGCAGCGCCACAGGGGGGATTAACTATGGCTACACCTTC
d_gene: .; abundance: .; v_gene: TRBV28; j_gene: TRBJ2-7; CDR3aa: CASTPPGGSDFAYEQYF; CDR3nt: TGTGCCAGCACCCCCCCCGGGGGATCGGACTTCGCCTACGAGCAGTACTTC
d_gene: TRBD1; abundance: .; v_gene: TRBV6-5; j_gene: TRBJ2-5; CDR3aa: CASSSTGTGKETQYF; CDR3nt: TGTGCCAGCAGCTCAACCGGGACAGGGAAAGAGACCCAGTACTTC
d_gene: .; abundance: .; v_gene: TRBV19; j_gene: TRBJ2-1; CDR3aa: CASSIIVYNEQFF; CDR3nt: TGTGCCAGTAGTATAATTGTATACAATGAGCAGTTCTTC
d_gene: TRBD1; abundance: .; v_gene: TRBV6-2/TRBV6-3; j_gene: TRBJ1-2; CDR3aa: CASSKWTGGDGYTF; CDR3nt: TGTGCCAGCAGTAAGTGGACAGGGGGAGATGGCTACACCTTC
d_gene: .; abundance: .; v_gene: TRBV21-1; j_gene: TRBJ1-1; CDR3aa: CASSSRRVRQGIRMNTEAFF; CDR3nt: TGTGCCAGCAGCTCCCGAAGGGTGAGACAGGGGATCCGCATGAACACTGAAGCTTTCTTT
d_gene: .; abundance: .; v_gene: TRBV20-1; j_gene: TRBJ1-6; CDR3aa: CSAGGGSPLHF; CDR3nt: TGCAGTGCGGGGGGGGGCTCACCCCTCCACTTT
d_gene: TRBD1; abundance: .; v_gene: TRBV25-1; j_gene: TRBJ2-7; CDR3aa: CASRRRDRVYYEQYF; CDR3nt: TGTGCCAGTAGGCGTAGGGACAGGGTGTACTACGAGCAGTACTTC
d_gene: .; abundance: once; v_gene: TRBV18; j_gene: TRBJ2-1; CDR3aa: CASSPRQDEQFF; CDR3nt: TGTGCCAGCTCACCGAGACAGGACGAGCAGTTCTTC
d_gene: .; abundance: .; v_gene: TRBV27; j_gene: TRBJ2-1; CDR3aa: CASSLWPGPNEQFF; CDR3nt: TGTGCCAGCAGTTTATGGCCAGGCCCAAATGAGCAGTTCTTC
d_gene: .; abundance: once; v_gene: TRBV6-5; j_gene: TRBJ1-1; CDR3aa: CASSFRGGGAFF; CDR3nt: TGTGCCAGCAGTTTTAGGGGGGGTGGAGCTTTCTTT
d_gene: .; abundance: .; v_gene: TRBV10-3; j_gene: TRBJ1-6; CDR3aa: CAIRAGKGLPLHF; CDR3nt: TGTGCCATCAGGGCCGGGAAGGGCCTGCCACTCCACTTT
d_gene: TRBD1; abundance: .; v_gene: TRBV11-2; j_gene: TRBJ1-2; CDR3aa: CASSFGQGLYGYTF; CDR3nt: TGTGCCAGCAGCTTCGGACAGGGCCTCTATGGCTACACCTTC
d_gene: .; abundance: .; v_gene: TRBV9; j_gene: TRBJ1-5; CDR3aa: CASSGTVNNQPQHF; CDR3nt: TGTGCCAGCAGCGGGACAGTCAACAATCAGCCCCAGCATTTT
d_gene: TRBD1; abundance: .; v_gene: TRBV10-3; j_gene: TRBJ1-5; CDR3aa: CAISPGGRPPQHF; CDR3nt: TGTGCCATCAGCCCAGGGGGCCGTCCGCCCCAGCATTTT
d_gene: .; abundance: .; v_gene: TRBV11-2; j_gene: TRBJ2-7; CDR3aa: CASSPGYDEQYF; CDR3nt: TGTGCCAGCAGCCCAGGGTATGACGAGCAGTACTTC